This T cell receptor beta chain stems from a study of response to subunit inactivated influenza vaccine. General study points: The authors put forward the suggestion that each seasonal influenza vaccination may bring in only a limited number of new T cells.

TCRdb re-derived calls from the RT-PCR reads in MiXCR, one entry per CDR3 protein. The sample records about 800,000 distinct CDR3 sequences, around 20% being singletons. This clonotype was observed many times. No antigen is known for it. The CDR3 consists of 14 residues. Trimming shortened V by 5 bases and J by 5 bases, and 15 bases separated the two germline ends. Germline values: CDR1 SSHAT, CDR2 FNYEAQ (reference sequence). Here the sequenced sample was PBMCs from blood, taken 5 days after vaccination. The clonotype was recovered from a man aged 50 to 60 who received an inactivated influenza vaccine. V usage is TRBV7-7 and J usage is TRBJ2-5, with D perhaps TRBD1 (6 bases). The CDR3 region has the DNA TGTGCCAGCAGCACCCTAGGGGGTAGGGAGACCCAGTACTTC. Protein: CASSTLGGRETQYF.